This TCR beta chain was observed in a study of cytomegalovirus exposure and HLA in healthy donors. The germline V gene has CDR1 SGHTA and CDR2 FQGTGA. The CDR3 length is 15 residues. The ends were cut back, 2 bases at V and 5 bases at J, with 15 bases in the middle. PCR primers comprised 60 Vbeta and 13 Jbeta primers. TCRdb's table, derived via immunoSEQ multiplex PCR, lists solely in-frame clones and lacks some. The sample records around 74,000 clones, approximately 80% being singletons. The V call is TRBV7-3, the J call TRBJ2-5; D may be TRBD2 (6 bases). The material sequenced was PBMCs. The TCR comes from a man aged 40-49 years in good health and CMV-seronegative. The CDR3 nucleotides are TGTGCCAGCAGCTTATACGGGGGTAGGAGGGAGACCCAGTACTTC. Translation: CASSLYGGRRETQYF. Together with reference TRBV7-3 and TRBJ2-5, the CDR3 gives the full variable domain: GAGVSQTPSNKVTEKGKYVELRCDPISGHTALYWYRQSLGQGPEFLIYFQGTGAADDSGLPNDRFFAVRPEGSVSTLKIQRTERGDSAVYLCASSLYGGRRETQYFGPGTRLLVL.